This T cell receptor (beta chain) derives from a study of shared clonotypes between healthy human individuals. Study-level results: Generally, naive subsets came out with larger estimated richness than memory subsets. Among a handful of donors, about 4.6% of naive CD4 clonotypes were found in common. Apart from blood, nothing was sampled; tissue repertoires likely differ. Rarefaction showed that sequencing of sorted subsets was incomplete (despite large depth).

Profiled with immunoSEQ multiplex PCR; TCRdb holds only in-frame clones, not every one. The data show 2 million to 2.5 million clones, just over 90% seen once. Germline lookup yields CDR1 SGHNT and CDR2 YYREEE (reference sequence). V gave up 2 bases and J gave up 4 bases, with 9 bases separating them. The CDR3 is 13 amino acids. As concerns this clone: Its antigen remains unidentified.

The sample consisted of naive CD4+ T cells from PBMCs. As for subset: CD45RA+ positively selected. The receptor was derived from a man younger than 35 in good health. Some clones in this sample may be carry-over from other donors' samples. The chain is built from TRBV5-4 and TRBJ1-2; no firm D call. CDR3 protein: CASSFAGSYGYTF. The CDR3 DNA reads TGTGCCAGCAGCTTTGCCGGCAGCTATGGCTACACCTTC.